The sample holds one count of the clone carrying this TCR beta chain. The data derive from a study of CD8 T cells in Susac syndrome. Control patients had untreated stable or active relapsing-remitting multiple sclerosis by revised McDonald criteria. Reverse transcription of about 0.5 to 1 ug RNA was carried out with random hexamers. TCRdb independently ran MiXCR on the immunoSEQ multiplex PCR reads; one entry per CDR3 protein. Among about 290,000 distinct CDR3 sequences listed, about 82% were seen once. Trimming left V 7 bases short and J 7 bases short, with 11 bases between. The CDR3 length is 11 residues. CDR1 is MNHEY and CDR2 is SMNVEV in the germline V gene (reference sequence).

The J gene is TRBJ2-7, the V gene TRBV27; possibly TRBD1 or TRBD2 for D (7 bases each). The sequenced material came from CD8+ T cells from PBMCs. The TCR sequence derives from a human donor with multiple sclerosis. CDR3 sequence: CASTQGGEQYF. The CDR3 region has the DNA TGTGCCAGCACCCAGGGGGGGGAGCAGTACTTC.